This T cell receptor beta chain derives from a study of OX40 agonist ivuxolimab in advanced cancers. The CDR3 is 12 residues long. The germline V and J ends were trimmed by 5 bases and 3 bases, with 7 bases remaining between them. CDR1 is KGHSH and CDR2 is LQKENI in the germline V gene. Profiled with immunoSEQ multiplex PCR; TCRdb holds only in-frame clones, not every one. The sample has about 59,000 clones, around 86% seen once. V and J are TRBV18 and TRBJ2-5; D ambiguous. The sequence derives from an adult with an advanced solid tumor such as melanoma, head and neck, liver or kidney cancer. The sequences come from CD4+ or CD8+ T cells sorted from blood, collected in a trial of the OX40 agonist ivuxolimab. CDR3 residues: CASSSSEETQYF. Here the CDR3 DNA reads TGTGCCAGCTCATCGTCAGAAGAGACCCAGTACTTC.